This T cell receptor (beta chain) was identified in a study of blood T cell repertoires in COVID-19. Study-wide background: The samples span acute and convalescent COVID-19 from the United States, Italy and Spain. From T cells, B-cell-depleted T cells, or PBMCs came the material, which was cDNA or gDNA.

The CDR3 runs to 14 residues. Trimming at V came to 6 bases and at J to 0 bases, leaving 3 bases not matched to a gene. In germline, CDR1 is LNHDA, CDR2 SQIVND (reference sequence). Original data processing: Amplifying reference gene primers gave estimates of nucleated cell counts. Using immunoSEQ multiplex PCR, the repertoire was profiled, and TCRdb retains in-frame clones only, with some absent. V, J and clone size were drawn from that table, and D and trimming were deduced from the DNA. In the table there are 45,000 or so clones, 87% of which are singletons. The chain joins TRBV19 to TRBJ1-1; 8 nucleotides match TRBD1. Specimen: peripheral blood. This TCR derives from a woman of 80 years or more with active COVID-19. The CDR3 DNA sequence: TGTGCCAGTAGGAGACAGGGGATGAACACTGAAGCTTTCTTT. Amino acids: CASRRQGMNTEAFF.